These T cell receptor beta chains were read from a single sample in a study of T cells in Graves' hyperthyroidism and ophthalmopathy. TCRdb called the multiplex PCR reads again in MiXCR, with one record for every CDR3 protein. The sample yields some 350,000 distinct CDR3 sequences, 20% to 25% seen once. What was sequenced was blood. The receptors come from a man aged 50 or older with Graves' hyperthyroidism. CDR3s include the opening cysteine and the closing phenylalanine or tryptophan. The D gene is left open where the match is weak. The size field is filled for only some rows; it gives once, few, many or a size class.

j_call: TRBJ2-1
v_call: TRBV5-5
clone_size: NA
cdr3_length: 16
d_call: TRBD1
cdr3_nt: TGTGCCAGCAGCTCCCCCCGGGACAGAACTTACAATGAGCAGTTCTTC
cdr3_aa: CASSSPRDRTYNEQFF

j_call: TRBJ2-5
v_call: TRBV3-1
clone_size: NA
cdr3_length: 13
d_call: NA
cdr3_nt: TGTGCCAGCAGCCAGAGCGACCAAGAGACCCAGTACTTC
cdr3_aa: CASSQSDQETQYF

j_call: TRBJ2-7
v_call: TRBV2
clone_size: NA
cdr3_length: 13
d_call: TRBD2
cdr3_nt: TGTGCCAGCAGTGAACTGGCGGGAGACGAGCAGTACTTC
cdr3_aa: CASSELAGDEQYF

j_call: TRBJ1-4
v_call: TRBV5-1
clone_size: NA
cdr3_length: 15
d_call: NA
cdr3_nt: TGCGCCAGCAGCTTGGGGTACGGAGGAGGCGAAAAACTGTTTTTT
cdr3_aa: CASSLGYGGGEKLFF

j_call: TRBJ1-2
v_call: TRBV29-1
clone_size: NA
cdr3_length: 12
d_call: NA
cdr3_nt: TGCAGCGTTGAATTGGTGGGCTATGGCTACACCTTC
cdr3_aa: CSVELVGYGYTF

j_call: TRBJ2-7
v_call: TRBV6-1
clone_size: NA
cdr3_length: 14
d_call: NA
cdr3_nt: TGTGCCAGCAGGACCCAGGGGGGCTTAGACGAGCAGTACTTC
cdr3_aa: CASRTQGGLDEQYF

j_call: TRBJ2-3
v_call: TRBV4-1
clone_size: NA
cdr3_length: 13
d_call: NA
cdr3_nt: TGCGCCAGCAGCCAAGTACGCCCAGATACGCAGTATTTT
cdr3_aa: CASSQVRPDTQYF

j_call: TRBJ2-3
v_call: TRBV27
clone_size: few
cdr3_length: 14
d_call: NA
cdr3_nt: TGTGCCAGCAGTTTTAGAAGTTTCCCAGATACGCAGTATTTT
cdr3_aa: CASSFRSFPDTQYF

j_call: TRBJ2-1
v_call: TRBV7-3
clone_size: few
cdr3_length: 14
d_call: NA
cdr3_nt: TGTGCCAGCAGCTTAGTCTTTCAGTACAATGAGCAGTTCTTC
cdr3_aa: CASSLVFQYNEQFF

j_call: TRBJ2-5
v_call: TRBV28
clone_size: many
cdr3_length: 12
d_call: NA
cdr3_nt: TGTGCCCCAGCGCCCTGCCAAGAGACCCAGTACTTC
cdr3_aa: CAPAPCQETQYF

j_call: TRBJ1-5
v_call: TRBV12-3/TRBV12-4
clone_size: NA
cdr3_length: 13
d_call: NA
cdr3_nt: TGTGCCAGCAGCCAAACAAGCAGGGGACCCCAGCATTTT
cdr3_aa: CASSQTSRGPQHF

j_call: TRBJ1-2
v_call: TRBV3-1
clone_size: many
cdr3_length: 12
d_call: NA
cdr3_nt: TGTGCCAGCAGCCAACGGGGCTATGGCTACACCTTC
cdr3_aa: CASSQRGYGYTF

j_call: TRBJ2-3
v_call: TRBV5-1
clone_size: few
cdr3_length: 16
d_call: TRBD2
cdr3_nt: TGCGCCAGCAGCTCCGGAGGGCTAGCGGGCACAGATACGCAGTATTTT
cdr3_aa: CASSSGGLAGTDTQYF

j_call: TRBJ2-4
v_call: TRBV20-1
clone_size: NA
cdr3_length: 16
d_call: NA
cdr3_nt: TGCAGTGCTAGAGAAGGAGGGGGCCTAGCCAAAAACATTCAGTACTTC
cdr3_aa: CSAREGGGLAKNIQYF

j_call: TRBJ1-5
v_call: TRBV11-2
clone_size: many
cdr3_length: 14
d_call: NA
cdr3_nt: TGTGCCAGCAGCTTAGCGGGGGGGCATCAGCCCCAGCATTTT
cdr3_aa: CASSLAGGHQPQHF

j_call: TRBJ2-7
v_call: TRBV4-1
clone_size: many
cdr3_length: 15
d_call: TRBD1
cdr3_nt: TGCGCCAGCAGCCAGCGGACAGGGGTAACCTACGAGCAGTACTTC
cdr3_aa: CASSQRTGVTYEQYF

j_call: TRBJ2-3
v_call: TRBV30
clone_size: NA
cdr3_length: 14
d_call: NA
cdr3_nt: TGTGCCTGGACGACGGCGGGGATCACAGATACGCAGTATTTT
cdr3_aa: CAWTTAGITDTQYF

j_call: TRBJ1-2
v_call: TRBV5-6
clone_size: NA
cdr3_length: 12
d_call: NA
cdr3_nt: TGTGCCAGCAGCCAAGGGTACGATGGCTACACCTTC
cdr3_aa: CASSQGYDGYTF

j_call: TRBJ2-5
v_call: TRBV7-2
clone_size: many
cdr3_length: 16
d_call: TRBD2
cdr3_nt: TGTGCCAGCAGCTCCTTCGCCCGGGGGGGTCAAGAGACCCAGTACTTC
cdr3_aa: CASSSFARGGQETQYF

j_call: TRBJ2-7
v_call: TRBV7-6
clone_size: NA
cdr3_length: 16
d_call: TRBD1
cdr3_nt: TGTGCCAGCAGCTTAGGCTTAGGGACAGACAATAACGAGCAGTACTTC
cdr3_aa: CASSLGLGTDNNEQYF

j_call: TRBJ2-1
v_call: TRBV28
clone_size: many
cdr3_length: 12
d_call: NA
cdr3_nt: TGTGCCAGCCAGGGGTCCTACAATGAGCAGTTCTTC
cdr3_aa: CASQGSYNEQFF

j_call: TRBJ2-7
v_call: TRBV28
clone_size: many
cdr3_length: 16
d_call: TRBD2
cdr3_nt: TGTGCCAGCAGCAGGACTAGCGGGAGGGCTGCCTACGAGCAGTACTTC
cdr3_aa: CASSRTSGRAAYEQYF

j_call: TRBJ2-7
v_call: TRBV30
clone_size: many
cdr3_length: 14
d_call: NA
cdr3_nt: TGTGCCTGGAGTGTCAGAGGGGGTCTCTACGAGCAGTACTTC
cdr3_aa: CAWSVRGGLYEQYF

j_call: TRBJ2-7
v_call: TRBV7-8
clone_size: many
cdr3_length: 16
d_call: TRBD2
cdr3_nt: TGTGCCAGCAGCTATGGACTAGCGGGAGGTAAAGACGAGCAGTACTTC
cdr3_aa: CASSYGLAGGKDEQYF

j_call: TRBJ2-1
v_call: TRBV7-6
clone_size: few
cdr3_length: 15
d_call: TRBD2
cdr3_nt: TGTGCCAGCAGCTTCGTGGCTAGCGGGAGTAATGAGCAGTTCTTC
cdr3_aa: CASSFVASGSNEQFF

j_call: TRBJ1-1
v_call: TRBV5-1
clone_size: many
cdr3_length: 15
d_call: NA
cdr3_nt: TGCGCCAGCAGCTTGGTTCGGGCAACGAACACTGAAGCTTTCTTT
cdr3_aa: CASSLVRATNTEAFF

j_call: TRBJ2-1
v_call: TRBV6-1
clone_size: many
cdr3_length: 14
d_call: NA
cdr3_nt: TGTGCCAGCAAACCCGCAGGGTCTTACAATGAGCAGTTCTTC
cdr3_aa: CASKPAGSYNEQFF

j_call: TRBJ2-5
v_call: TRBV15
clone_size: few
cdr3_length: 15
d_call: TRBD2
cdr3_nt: TGTGCCACCAGCAGAGACGGCGGGAGATTAGAGACCCAGTACTTC
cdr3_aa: CATSRDGGRLETQYF

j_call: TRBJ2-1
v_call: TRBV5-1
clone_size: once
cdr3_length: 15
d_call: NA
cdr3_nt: TGCGCCAGCACCTTGGACCCCCGGGAATACAATGAGCAGTTCTTC
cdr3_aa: CASTLDPREYNEQFF

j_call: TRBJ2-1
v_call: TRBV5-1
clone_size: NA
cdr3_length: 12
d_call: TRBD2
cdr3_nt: TGCGCCAGCAGCCTTGGGGGAGGACTAGCGTTCTTC
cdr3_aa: CASSLGGGLAFF

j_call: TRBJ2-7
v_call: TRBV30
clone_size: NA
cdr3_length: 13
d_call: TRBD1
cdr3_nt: TGTGCCCTGGAGGGACAGGGTGTCTACGAGCAGTACTTC
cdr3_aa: CALEGQGVYEQYF

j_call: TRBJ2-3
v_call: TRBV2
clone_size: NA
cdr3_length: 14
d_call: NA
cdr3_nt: TGTGCCAGCAGGGACTCGGTGAACACAGATACGCAGTATTTT
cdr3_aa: CASRDSVNTDTQYF

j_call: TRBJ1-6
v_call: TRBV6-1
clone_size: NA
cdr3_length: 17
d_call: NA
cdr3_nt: TGTGCCAGCAGTTATTACGGTGCACTCTCCTATAATTCACCCCTCCACTTT
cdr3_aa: CASSYYGALSYNSPLHF

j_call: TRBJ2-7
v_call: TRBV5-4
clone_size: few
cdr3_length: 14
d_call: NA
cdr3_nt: TGTGCCAGCAGCTCCCAGGGGGGGCTCTACGAGCAGTACTTC
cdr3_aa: CASSSQGGLYEQYF

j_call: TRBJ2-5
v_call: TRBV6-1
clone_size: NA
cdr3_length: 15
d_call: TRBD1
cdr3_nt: TGTGCCAGCAGTGAGGGACAGGCCTCGGGGCAGACCCAGTACTTC
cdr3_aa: CASSEGQASGQTQYF

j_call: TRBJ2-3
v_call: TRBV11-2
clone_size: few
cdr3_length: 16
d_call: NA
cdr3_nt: TGTGCCAGCAGCACCCGCAACCCGAGCAGCACAGATACGCAGTATTTT
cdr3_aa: CASSTRNPSSTDTQYF

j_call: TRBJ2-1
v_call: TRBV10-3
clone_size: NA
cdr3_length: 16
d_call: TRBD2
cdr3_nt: TGTGCCATCAGTGACGTTCGAGCGGGAACCTACAATGAGCAGTTCTTC
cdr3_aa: CAISDVRAGTYNEQFF